The source of this T cell receptor beta chain is a study of CD8 T cells in ankylosing spondylitis. Comment on this clonotype: Its target is unknown.

Quantitative 5'-RACE was performed with molecular barcodes, and it yielded the TCR beta libraries. One entry per CDR3 protein results from TCRdb running MiXCR on the 5' RACE reads. The sample lists about 96,000 distinct CDR3 sequences; about 8.1% were seen once. Overall study findings and caveats: Disease-linked clones proved CD8+ and comparatively uncommon in peripheral blood. Earlier work had already found some motif variants in reactive arthritis synovial fluid and blood.

This CDR3 comprises 14 residues. Germline CDR1 reads SQVTM; CDR2 reads ANQGSEA. The ends lost 7 bases at V and 7 bases at J; junction bases unmatched: 14. Sequencing was carried out using blood, either unsorted or a sorted T cell fraction (not recorded which). The receptor's source is a male donor with ankylosing spondylitis or in good health (not recorded which). The rearrangement links TRBV29-1 to TRBJ1-1; TRBD1 matches at 8 bases. CDR3: CSGGTGSLTGEAFF. CDR3 in DNA: TGCAGCGGTGGGACAGGTAGTCTAACAGGTGAAGCTTTCTTT.